This is a list of T cell receptor beta chains from one sample in a study of early T cells in non-severe SARS-CoV-2 infection. TCRdb re-called the 5' RACE reads through MiXCR, storing one row per CDR3 protein. The sample lists under 70,000 distinct CDR3 sequences; roughly 12% were seen once. The sequencing input was whole blood. These receptors all come from an adult who was a healthcare worker with PCR-confirmed SARS-CoV-2 infection or an uninfected control (not recorded which). Both conserved end residues are part of each CDR3. A D gene is named only where the DNA matches it firmly. Clone size appears in some rows only: once, few, many, or a class for an expanded clone.

V	J	D	size	DNA	CDR3
TRBV12-3/TRBV12-4	TRBJ1-1	-	-	TGTGCCAGCAGTTTAAATCTGTTGGGCACTGAAGCTTTCTTT	CASSLNLLGTEAFF
TRBV19	TRBJ1-5	-	many	TGTGCCAGTAGTATCGCGCGGGGACAAAGAACTCAGCCCCAGCATTTT	CASSIARGQRTQPQHF
TRBV2	TRBJ2-3	TRBD2	few	TGTGCCAGCAGTCCGACTAGCGCCTACACAGATACGCAGTATTTT	CASSPTSAYTDTQYF
TRBV12-3/TRBV12-4	TRBJ2-4	TRBD1	many	TGTGCCAGCAGTTGGGGACAGGGCACCAAAAACATTCAGTACTTC	CASSWGQGTKNIQYF
TRBV3-1	TRBJ2-3	-	many	TGTGCCAGCAGCCAAGTATCCCGGGGGACCACAGATACGCAGTATTTT	CASSQVSRGTTDTQYF
TRBV7-9	TRBJ2-1	-	many	TGTGCCGACACTAGGAGGGGTGACGATGAGCAGTTCTTC	CADTRRGDDEQFF
TRBV11-2	TRBJ2-1	TRBD1	-	TGTGCCAGCAGCTTAGGGTACAGGGGCCCCACCTACAATGAGCAGTTCTTC	CASSLGYRGPTYNEQFF
TRBV6-6	TRBJ2-1	-	many	TGTGCCAGCAGTGAGTACCGGGATTACAATGAGCAGTTCTTC	CASSEYRDYNEQFF
TRBV6-4	TRBJ2-3	TRBD1	many	TGTGCCAGCAGCGCCCGGTCGGGACAGCCCACAGATACGCAGTATTTT	CASSARSGQPTDTQYF
TRBV10-3	TRBJ2-7	-	few	TGTGCCATCAGTGAGCCTACAGGGATTCAGTACGAGCAGTACTTC	CAISEPTGIQYEQYF
TRBV19	TRBJ1-2	TRBD1	many	TGTGCCAGCTCCCTGGACAGGGGAAACTACTATGGCTACACCTTC	CASSLDRGNYYGYTF
TRBV5-1	TRBJ2-1	-	many	TGCGCCAGCAGCCTTTCTACGTCAGTAGAGCAGTTCTTC	CASSLSTSVEQFF
TRBV7-8	TRBJ2-5	TRBD2	many	TGTGCCAGCAGCTTAGGAGCGCTAGCGGGAGCCACGGAGACCCAGTACTTC	CASSLGALAGATETQYF
TRBV5-5	TRBJ1-5	TRBD1	-	TGTGCCAGCACGGGACAGGTTAGCAATCAGCCCCAGCATTTT	CASTGQVSNQPQHF
TRBV7-9	TRBJ2-1	-	many	TGTGCCAGCAGCTCTACTCGGGAGTCCATTGAGCAGTTCTTC	CASSSTRESIEQFF
TRBV9	TRBJ2-1	-	-	TGTGCCAGCAGCGTCACAGGGGGCGCGTTAGCGGGAACTCGAAATGAGCAGTTCTTC	CASSVTGGALAGTRNEQFF
TRBV5-1	TRBJ2-1	TRBD2	few	TGCGCCAGCAGAACAATCCCCTTGGCGGGAGAACACAATGAGCAGTTCTTC	CASRTIPLAGEHNEQFF
TRBV11-2	TRBJ2-2	TRBD1	many	TGTGCCAGCAGGAAGGGAGGGACAGGGGGCGCCGGGGAGCTGTTTTTT	CASRKGGTGGAGELFF
TRBV7-3	TRBJ2-7	-	-	TGTGCCAGCAGCTTAGACAGAAACTACGAGCAGTACTTC	CASSLDRNYEQYF
TRBV27	TRBJ2-5	-	many	TGTGCCACCCGACCGTCCGCGGGCGATAACCAAGAGACCCAGTACTTC	CATRPSAGDNQETQYF
TRBV5-5	TRBJ2-7	-	few	TGTGCCAGCAGCCACACTTCCGCCTACGAGCAGTACTTC	CASSHTSAYEQYF
TRBV5-5	TRBJ2-3	TRBD2	-	TGTGCCAGCAGCTTGGGCGGGACTAGGGGCACAGATACGCAGTATTTT	CASSLGGTRGTDTQYF
TRBV24-1	TRBJ1-1	-	few	TGTGCCACCAGTGATTTAGCCGGCGGGACTGAAGCTTTCTTT	CATSDLAGGTEAFF
TRBV7-9	TRBJ1-1	-	-	TGTGCCAGCAGACCGTGGGGCACTGAAGCTTTCTTT	CASRPWGTEAFF
TRBV7-9	TRBJ2-7	TRBD2	few	TGTGCCAGCAGCTTAGAATTTCTAGCGGGAGGCGAGCAGTACTTC	CASSLEFLAGGEQYF
TRBV24-1	TRBJ2-3	-	-	TGTGCCACCAGTGGCGGGGTTGGCGCAGATACGCAGTATTTT	CATSGGVGADTQYF
TRBV5-6	TRBJ1-2	-	-	TGTGCCAGCAGCTCCGGACGCTCTGGCTACACCTTC	CASSSGRSGYTF
TRBV5-6	TRBJ2-7	-	many	TGTGCCAGCAGCTTGACAGGGCTCCAGCAGTACTTC	CASSLTGLQQYF
TRBV11-2	TRBJ1-6	-	-	TGTGCCAGCAGCTTAGAAGGGCAATCACCCCTCCACTTT	CASSLEGQSPLHF
TRBV6-6	TRBJ2-5	-	-	TGTGCCAGCACCACACCGGGGGAGACCCAGTACTTC	CASTTPGETQYF
TRBV2	TRBJ1-5	-	many	TGTGCCAGCAGTGAAAACTCGAGACAGCCCCAGCATTTT	CASSENSRQPQHF
TRBV6-5	TRBJ2-1	-	few	TGTGCCAGGTCCTTCCGGCGCGGGCTTTACAATGAGCAGTTCTTC	CARSFRRGLYNEQFF
TRBV6-5	TRBJ2-7	-	-	TGTGCCAGCAGTAACGCGGGCTACGAGCAGTACTTC	CASSNAGYEQYF
TRBV12-3/TRBV12-4	TRBJ1-6	-	many	TGTGCCAGCACGGAGTCCACCGCGGCACCCCTCCACTTT	CASTESTAAPLHF
TRBV12-3/TRBV12-4	TRBJ2-2	-	many	TGTGCCAGCAGCCCTGACAGGAGCACCGGGGAGCTGTTTTTT	CASSPDRSTGELFF
TRBV6-6	TRBJ2-1	TRBD1	many	TGTGCCAGCAGTCCTCAAGTAGGGGGCCCGAATGAGCAGTTCTTC	CASSPQVGGPNEQFF
TRBV6-2/TRBV6-3	TRBJ1-6	-	-	TGTGCCAGCAGTTACCATAATTCACCCCTCCACTTT	CASSYHNSPLHF
TRBV11-2	TRBJ1-1	-	many	TGTGCCAGCAGCTCCCAGTTCAACACTGAAGCTTTCTTT	CASSSQFNTEAFF
TRBV29-1	TRBJ2-1	TRBD1	many	TGCAGCGTTGAAGTTACAGGGGTTGAGCAGTTCTTC	CSVEVTGVEQFF
TRBV6-6	TRBJ2-1	TRBD2	many	TGTGCCAGCAGCCCCGGACTAGCGGGGATACACAATGAGCAGTTCTTC	CASSPGLAGIHNEQFF
TRBV2	TRBJ2-7	-	-	TGTGCCAGCAGTGAACAGATCTACGAGCAGTACTTC	CASSEQIYEQYF
TRBV7-9	TRBJ2-1	TRBD1	-	TGTGCCAGCAGCTCGATCCCGGGACAGGCCCGCTACAATGAGCAGTTCTTC	CASSSIPGQARYNEQFF
TRBV10-1	TRBJ2-7	-	few	TGCGCCAGCAGTGAATCCAGTTCCCTCGAGCAGTACTTC	CASSESSSLEQYF
TRBV7-3	TRBJ1-6	-	many	TGTGCCAGCAGCTATAATTCACCCCTCCACTTT	CASSYNSPLHF
TRBV7-9	TRBJ2-5	-	-	TGTGCCAGCAGCCTGTCCGCCGTTCAAGAGACCCAGTACTTC	CASSLSAVQETQYF
TRBV4-1	TRBJ2-2	-	few	TGCGCCAGCAGCCAAGGAGCGGTGCCCGGGGAGCTGTTTTTT	CASSQGAVPGELFF
TRBV20-1	TRBJ2-3	-	many	TGCAGTGCTAGTCAACCCCGGGGAAACACAGATACGCAGTATTTT	CSASQPRGNTDTQYF
TRBV29-1	TRBJ1-2	-	many	TGCAGCGTTGAAGGCGGGGGACCCAGCTATGGCTACACCTTC	CSVEGGGPSYGYTF
TRBV12-5	TRBJ2-3	-	few	TGTGCTAGTGGTTTGCCTGCCGGGGATACGCAGTATTTT	CASGLPAGDTQYF